This T cell receptor (beta chain) was sequenced for a study of T cells in Graves' hyperthyroidism and ophthalmopathy. Looking at the study overall: Peripheral blood draws took place at initial diagnosis, ahead of any treatment. Study results and limitations: From stable hyperthyroidism, ophthalmopathy was separated by a 13 V-J model. The majority of expanded thyroid clonotypes above 0.001 also appeared in blood.

In germline, CDR1 is SGHAT, CDR2 FQNNGV. The CDR3 consists of 13 residues. V was shortened by 5 bases and J by 5 bases, with 10 bases between the two germline ends. Researchers took RNA transcripts and amplified the TCR beta CDR3 regions from them. Initially, a first-round RT-PCR of the TCR CDR3 employed the HTBI primer set. TCRdb recomputed calls from the multiplex PCR reads with MiXCR, one row per CDR3 protein. The table includes fewer than 750,000 distinct CDR3 sequences, around 15% detected once. As concerns this clonotype: Its antigen is unknown. With a much larger clone just one base away, this may be a read error.

Sequencing was carried out using blood. The gene calls are TRBV11-2 and TRBJ2-1; D remains unclear. This TCR was sampled from a woman aged 50 to 65 with Graves' ophthalmopathy. DNA of the CDR3: TGTGCCAGCAGCCCAAACTTGCACAATGAGCAGTTCTTC. It translates to CASSPNLHNEQFF.